The 9 T cell receptor beta chains reported below all come from one sample, sequenced in a study of T cells after yellow fever vaccination. TCRdb ran MiXCR on the 5' RACE reads and lists one entry per CDR3 protein. The sample lists some 160,000 distinct CDR3 sequences, under 7.5% occurring once. Material: CD4+ T cells sorted from PBMCs, obtained 5 to 6 days after the first yellow fever vaccination. The source of these receptors is a man aged 18 to 30 who received the YFV17D yellow fever vaccine.

This clonotype has just a few counts. The chain couples TRBV18 to TRBJ2-3; the D gene is possibly TRBD2 (5 bases). Germline values: CDR1 KGHSH, CDR2 LQKENI. V was trimmed by 3 bases and J by 4 bases, leaving 11 bases between them. CDR3 length: 14 residues. This CDR3 is CASSPPGLPDTQYF. As DNA, the CDR3 is TGTGCCAGCTCACCCCCCGGACTCCCAGATACGCAGTATTTT.

The chain uses TRBV7-2 and TRBJ1-3; no reliable D call. CDR1 is SGHTA, CDR2 FQGNSA, per germline. Between the trimmed V and J ends, which lost 2 bases and 6 bases, there was a span of 5 bases. The CDR3 covers 12 residues. CDR3 protein: CASSLNVNTIYF. In DNA, the CDR3 is TGTGCCAGCAGCTTAAATGTAAACACCATATATTTT.

This clonotype turned up a few times. The chain employs TRBV30 and TRBJ1-2; TRBD1 is a possible D gene (5 bases). From germline, CDR1 is GTSNPN and CDR2 SVGIG (reference sequence). The V end was cut by 6 bases, the J end by 5 bases, with 16 bases between. This CDR3 spans 13 amino acids. Written as DNA, the CDR3 is TGTGCCTGCCGGGACGTAATATTATATGGCTACACCTTC. It is translated as CACRDVILYGYTF.

This clonotype was found a few times. V and J are TRBV4-1 and TRBJ1-1; D is perhaps TRBD1 (6 bases). The V end lost 5 bases, the J end lost 4 bases, and 20 bases lay between the germline ends. Germline lookup yields CDR1 MGHRA and CDR2 YSYEKL. The length of the CDR3 is 16 residues. The CDR3 DNA reads TGCGCCAGCAGCAAACGCTACAGGGATTATTCCACTGAAGCTTTCTTT. As protein: CASSKRYRDYSTEAFF.

The V call is TRBV7-2, the J call TRBJ2-3; maybe TRBD1 (6 bases). The length of the CDR3 is 14 residues. Germline CDR1 reads SGHTA; CDR2 reads FQGNSA. Deletions cut 4 bases from V and 6 bases from J, with 14 bases between. CDR3 protein: CASSSIYQGDTQYF. The CDR3 DNA is TGTGCCAGCAGCTCGATATACCAGGGGGATACGCAGTATTTT.

The rearrangement joins TRBV10-3 to TRBJ1-1; weak D call: TRBD1 (5 bases). V lost 5 bases and J lost 4, with 14 bases in between. Germline loops: CDR1 ENHRY, CDR2 SYGVKD. This CDR3 has 14 residues. The CDR3 region has the DNA TGTGCCATCAGTTTCGCGGGCGGGACCACTGAAGCTTTCTTT. Translated: CAISFAGGTTEAFF.

This clonotype is a singleton in its sample. A much more abundant neighbour one base away suggests this may be a read error. The chain joins TRBV6-4 to TRBJ2-1; TRBD2 aligns across 8 bases. V lost 4 bases to trimming and J lost 9 bases; unmatched junction nucleotides: 17. The CDR3 has 17 amino acids. Per germline, CDR1 MRHNA and CDR2 SNTAGT. The DNA for the CDR3 is TGTGCCAGCAGTGCACAGCCAACTATCGGGGGGGCGTTTGAGCAGTTCTTC. It is translated as CASSAQPTIGGAFEQFF.

This clonotype was found a few times. The chain joins TRBV5-1 to TRBJ2-1; possible D gene TRBD1, 5 bases. The CDR3 is made up of 15 amino acids. Germline CDR1 SGHRS, CDR2 YFSETQ. V was shortened by 4 bases and J by 0 bases, with 11 bases between the two germline ends. CDR3 residues: CASSIQESSYNEQFF. CDR3 DNA: TGCGCCAGCAGCATACAGGAGAGCTCCTACAATGAGCAGTTCTTC.

The chain uses TRBV20-1 and TRBJ2-2; D may match TRBD1 or TRBD2 (5 bases each). The CDR3 is made up of 11 amino acids. Looked up from germline, CDR1 is DFQATT and CDR2 is SNEGSKA (reference sequence). Deletions cut 6 bases from V and 8 bases from J, with 10 bases between. The CDR3 sequence: CSARWGGELFF. CDR3 coding DNA: TGCAGTGCGAGATGGGGGGGGGAGCTGTTTTTT.